Reported below is one T cell receptor beta chain. Its antigen is unidentified. This CDR3 is built from 16 residues. Germline V lookup: CDR1 MNHEY, CDR2 SVGAGI. V dropped 2 bases and J dropped 5 bases, with 18 bases sitting between them. The study ran its PCR with 60 Vbeta and 13 Jbeta primers. Sequencing was performed with immunoSEQ multiplex PCR; in TCRdb, only in-frame clones are kept and a portion is missing. Of 120,000 to 150,000 clones listed, around 75% are singletons. The sample is drawn from a study of cytomegalovirus exposure and HLA in healthy donors. Study summary: From donors who were HLA-typed, an early data release held around 85 million unique TCRs.

General study findings and limits: A later analysis found most CMV-associated TCR beta chains apparently HLA-restricted. Common viral pathogens were later found to be apparently linked to several of the most significant clusters. Cytomegalovirus association was listed for 164 TCR beta chains.

This receptor was identified in a woman younger than 45 in good health and CMV-seronegative. This rearrangement joins TRBV6-5 to TRBJ1-1; the D gene is possibly TRBD1 (6 bases). The sequencing input was PBMCs. The CDR3 nucleotides are TGTGCCAGCAGTTACAAGACCGCGGGGGGCAATACTGAAGCTTTCTTT. This translates into CASSYKTAGGNTEAFF.